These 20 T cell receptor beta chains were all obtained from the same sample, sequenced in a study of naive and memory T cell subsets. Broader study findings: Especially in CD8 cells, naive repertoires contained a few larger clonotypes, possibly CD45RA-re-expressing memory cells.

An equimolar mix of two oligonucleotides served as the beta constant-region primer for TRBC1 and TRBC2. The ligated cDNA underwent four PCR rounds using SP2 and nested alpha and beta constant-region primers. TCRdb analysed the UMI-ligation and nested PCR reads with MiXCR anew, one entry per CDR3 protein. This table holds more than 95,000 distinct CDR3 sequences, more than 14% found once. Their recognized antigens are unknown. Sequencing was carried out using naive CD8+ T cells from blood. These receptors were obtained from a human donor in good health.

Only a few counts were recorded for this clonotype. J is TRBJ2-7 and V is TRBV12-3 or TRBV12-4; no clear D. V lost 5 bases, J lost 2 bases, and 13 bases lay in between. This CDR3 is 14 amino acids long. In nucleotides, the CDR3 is TGTGCCAGCAGTCCGACATATCCTACCTACGAGCAGTACTTC. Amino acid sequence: CASSPTYPTYEQYF.

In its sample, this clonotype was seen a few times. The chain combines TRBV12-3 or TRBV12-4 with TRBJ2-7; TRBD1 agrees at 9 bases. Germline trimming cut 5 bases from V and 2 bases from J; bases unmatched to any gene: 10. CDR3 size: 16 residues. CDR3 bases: TGTGCCAGCAGTCACCGCCGCGGACAGGGGCCCTACGAGCAGTACTTC. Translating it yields CASSHRRGQGPYEQYF.

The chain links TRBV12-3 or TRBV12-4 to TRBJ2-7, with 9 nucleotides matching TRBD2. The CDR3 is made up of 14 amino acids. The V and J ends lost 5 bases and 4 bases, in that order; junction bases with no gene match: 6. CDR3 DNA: TGTGCCAGCAGTGTAGGACTAGCGCGGTACGAGCAGTACTTC. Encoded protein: CASSVGLARYEQYF.

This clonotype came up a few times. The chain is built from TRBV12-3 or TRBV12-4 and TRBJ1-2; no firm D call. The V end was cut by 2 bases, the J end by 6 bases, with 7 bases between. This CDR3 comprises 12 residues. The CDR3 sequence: CASSLSYHGYTF. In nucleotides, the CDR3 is TGTGCCAGCAGTTTATCATACCATGGCTACACCTTC.

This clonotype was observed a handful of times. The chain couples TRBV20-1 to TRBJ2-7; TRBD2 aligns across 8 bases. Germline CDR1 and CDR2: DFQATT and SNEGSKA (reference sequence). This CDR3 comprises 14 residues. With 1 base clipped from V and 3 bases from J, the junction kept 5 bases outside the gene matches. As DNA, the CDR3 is TGCAGTGCTAGAGTCAGGCTAGCGGGCTACGAGCAGTACTTC. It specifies CSARVRLAGYEQYF.

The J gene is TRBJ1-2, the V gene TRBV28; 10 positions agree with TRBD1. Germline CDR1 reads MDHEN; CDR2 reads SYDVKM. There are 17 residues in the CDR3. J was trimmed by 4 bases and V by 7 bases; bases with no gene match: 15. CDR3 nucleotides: TGTGCCAGCATCACCCGGGACAGGGGTCGAAGGGGCTATGGCTACACCTTC. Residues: CASITRDRGRRGYGYTF.

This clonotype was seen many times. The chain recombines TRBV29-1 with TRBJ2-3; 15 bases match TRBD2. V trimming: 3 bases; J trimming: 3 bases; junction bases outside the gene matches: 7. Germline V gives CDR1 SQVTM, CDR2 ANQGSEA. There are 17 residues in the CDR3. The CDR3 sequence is CSVDGLAGGLVTDTQYF. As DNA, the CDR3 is TGCAGCGTTGATGGACTAGCGGGAGGGTTGGTGACAGATACGCAGTATTTT.

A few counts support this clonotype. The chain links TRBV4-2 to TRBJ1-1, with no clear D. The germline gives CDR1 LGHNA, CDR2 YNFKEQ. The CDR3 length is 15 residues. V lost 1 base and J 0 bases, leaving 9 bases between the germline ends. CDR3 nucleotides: TGTGCCAGCAGCCAAGGGCAGCATCTGAACACTGAAGCTTTCTTT. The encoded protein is CASSQGQHLNTEAFF.

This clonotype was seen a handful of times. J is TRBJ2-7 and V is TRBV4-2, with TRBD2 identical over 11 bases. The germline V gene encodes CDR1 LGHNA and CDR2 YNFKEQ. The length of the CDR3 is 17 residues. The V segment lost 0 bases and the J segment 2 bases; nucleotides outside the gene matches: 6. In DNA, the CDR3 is TGTGCCAGCAGCCAAGAAGGTAGCGGGGGGGGGGCCTACGAGCAGTACTTC. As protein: CASSQEGSGGGAYEQYF.

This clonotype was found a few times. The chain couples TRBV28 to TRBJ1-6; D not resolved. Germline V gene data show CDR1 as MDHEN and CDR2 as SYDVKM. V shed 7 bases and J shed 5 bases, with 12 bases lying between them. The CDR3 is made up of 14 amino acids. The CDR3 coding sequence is TGTGCCAGCACCTTACATTTAAATAATTCACCCCTCCACTTT. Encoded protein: CASTLHLNNSPLHF. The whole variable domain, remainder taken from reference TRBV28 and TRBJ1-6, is DVKVTQSSRYLVKRTGEKVFLECVQDMDHENMFWYRQDPGLGLRLIYFSYDVKMKEKGDIPEGYSVSREKKERFSLILESASTNQTSMYLCASTLHLNNSPLHFGNGTRLTVT.

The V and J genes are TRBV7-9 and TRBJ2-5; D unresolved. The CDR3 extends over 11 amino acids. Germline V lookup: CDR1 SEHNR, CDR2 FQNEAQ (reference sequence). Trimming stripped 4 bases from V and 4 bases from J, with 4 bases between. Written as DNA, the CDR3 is TGTGCCAGCAGCTATAGAGAGACCCAGTACTTC. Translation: CASSYRETQYF.

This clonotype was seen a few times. CDR3 residues: CSARDRGTPPLGEQYF. CDR3 DNA sequence: TGCAGTGCTAGAGATAGAGGGACTCCACCCCTTGGCGAGCAGTACTTC. The V and J genes are TRBV20-1 and TRBJ2-7; maybe TRBD2 (6 bases). From germline, CDR1 is DFQATT and CDR2 SNEGSKA (reference sequence). Deletions cut 0 bases from V and 6 bases from J, with 21 bases between. This CDR3 has 16 residues.

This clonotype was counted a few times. CDR3 sequence: CAWTSGLAKNIQYF. For the CDR3, the DNA is TGTGCCTGGACATCCGGACTAGCCAAAAACATTCAGTACTTC. The chain employs TRBV30 and TRBJ2-4, with a weak D call TRBD2 (5 bases). CDR1 is GTSNPN and CDR2 is SVGIG in the germline V gene (reference sequence). The CDR3 covers 14 residues. V was pared by 4 bases and J by 0 bases, with 10 bases between.

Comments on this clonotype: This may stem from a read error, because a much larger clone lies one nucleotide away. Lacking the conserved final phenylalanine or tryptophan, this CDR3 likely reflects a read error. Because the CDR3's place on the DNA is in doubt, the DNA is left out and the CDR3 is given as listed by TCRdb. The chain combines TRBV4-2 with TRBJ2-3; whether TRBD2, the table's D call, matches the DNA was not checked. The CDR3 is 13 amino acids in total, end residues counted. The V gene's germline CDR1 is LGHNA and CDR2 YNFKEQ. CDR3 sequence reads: CASLSREAPSLYS.

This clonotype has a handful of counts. As DNA, the CDR3 is TGTGCCAGCGGGACAGGTCGGAGGTTGCCCCAGCATTTT. Translated, it gives CASGTGRRLPQHF. The rearrangement joins TRBV28 to TRBJ1-5, with 8 bases that match TRBD1. The ends lost 8 bases at V and 9 bases at J; junction bases unmatched: 9. This CDR3 is built from 13 residues. CDR1 and CDR2 (germline): MDHEN, SYDVKM. Supplemented by reference TRBV28 and TRBJ1-5, the full variable domain reads DVKVTQSSRYLVKRTGEKVFLECVQDMDHENMFWYRQDPGLGLRLIYFSYDVKMKEKGDIPEGYSVSREKKERFSLILESASTNQTSMYLCASGTGRRLPQHFGDGTRLSIL.

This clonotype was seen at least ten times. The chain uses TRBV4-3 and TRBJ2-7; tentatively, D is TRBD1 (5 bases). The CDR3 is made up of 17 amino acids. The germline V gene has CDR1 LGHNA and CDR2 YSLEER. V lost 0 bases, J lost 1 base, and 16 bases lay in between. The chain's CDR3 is CASSQEGKGFVSYEQYF. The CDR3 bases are TGCGCCAGCAGCCAAGAAGGGAAGGGGTTCGTTTCCTACGAGCAGTACTTC.

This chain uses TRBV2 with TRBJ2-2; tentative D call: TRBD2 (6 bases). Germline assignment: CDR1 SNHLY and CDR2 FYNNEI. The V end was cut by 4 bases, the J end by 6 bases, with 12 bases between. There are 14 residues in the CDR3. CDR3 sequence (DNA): TGTGCCAGCAGTGGGGGCACGGGAGCCGGGGAGCTGTTTTTT. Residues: CASSGGTGAGELFF.

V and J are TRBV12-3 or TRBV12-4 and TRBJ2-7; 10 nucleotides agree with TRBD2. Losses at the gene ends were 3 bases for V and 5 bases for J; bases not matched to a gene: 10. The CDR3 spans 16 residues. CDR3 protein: CASSLPLAGAMNEQYF. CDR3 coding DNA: TGTGCCAGCAGTTTGCCCCTAGCGGGAGCAATGAACGAGCAGTACTTC.

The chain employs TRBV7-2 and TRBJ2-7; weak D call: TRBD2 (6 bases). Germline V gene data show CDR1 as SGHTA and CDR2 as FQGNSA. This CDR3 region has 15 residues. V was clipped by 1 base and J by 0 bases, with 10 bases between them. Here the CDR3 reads CASSLDGGSSYEQYF. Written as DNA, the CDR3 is TGTGCCAGCAGCTTAGACGGGGGTAGCTCCTACGAGCAGTACTTC.

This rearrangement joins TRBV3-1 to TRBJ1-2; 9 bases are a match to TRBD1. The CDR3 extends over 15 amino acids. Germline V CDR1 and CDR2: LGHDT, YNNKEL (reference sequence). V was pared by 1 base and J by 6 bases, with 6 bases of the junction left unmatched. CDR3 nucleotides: TGTGCCAGCAGCCAAGCCGGGACAGGGAGGCATGGCTACACCTTC. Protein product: CASSQAGTGRHGYTF.